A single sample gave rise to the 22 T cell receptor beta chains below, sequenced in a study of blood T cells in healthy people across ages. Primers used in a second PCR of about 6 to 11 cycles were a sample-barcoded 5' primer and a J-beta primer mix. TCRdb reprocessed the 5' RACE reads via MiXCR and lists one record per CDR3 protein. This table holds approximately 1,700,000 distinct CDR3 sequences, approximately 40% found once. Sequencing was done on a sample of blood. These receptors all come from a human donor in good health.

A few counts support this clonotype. DNA of the CDR3: TGCAGCGTCAGCGGCGGGGGCCCTAACTATGGCTACACCTTC. It translates to CSVSGGGPNYGYTF. The chain combines TRBV29-1 with TRBJ1-2; D is perhaps TRBD1 (6 bases). The V gene's germline CDR1 is SQVTM and CDR2 ANQGSEA. This CDR3 is 14 amino acids long. Trimming pared 6 bases from V and 0 bases from J, leaving 14 bases between.

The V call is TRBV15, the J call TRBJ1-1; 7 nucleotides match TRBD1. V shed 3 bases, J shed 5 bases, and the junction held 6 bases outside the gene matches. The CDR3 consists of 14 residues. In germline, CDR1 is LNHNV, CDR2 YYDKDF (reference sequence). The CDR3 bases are TGTGCCACCAGCAGCAGAAACAGGGGAACTGAAGCTTTCTTT. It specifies CATSSRNRGTEAFF. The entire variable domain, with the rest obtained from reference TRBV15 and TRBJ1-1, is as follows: DAMVIQNPRYQVTQFGKPVTLSCSQTLNHNVMYWYQQKSSQAPKLLFHYYDKDFNNEADTPDNFQSRRPNTSFCFLDIRSPGLGDTAMYLCATSSRNRGTEAFFGQGTRLTVV.

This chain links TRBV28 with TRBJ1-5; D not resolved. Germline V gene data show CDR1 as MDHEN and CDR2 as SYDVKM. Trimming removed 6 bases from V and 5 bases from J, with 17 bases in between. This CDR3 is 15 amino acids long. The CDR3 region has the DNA TGTGCCAGCAGCCAAAGGGCCGGGAACTATCAGCCCCAGCATTTT. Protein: CASSQRAGNYQPQHF.

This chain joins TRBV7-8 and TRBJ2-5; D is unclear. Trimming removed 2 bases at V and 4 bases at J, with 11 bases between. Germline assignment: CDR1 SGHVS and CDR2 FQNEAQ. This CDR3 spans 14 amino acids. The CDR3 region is CASSLILLLETQYF. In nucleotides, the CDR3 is TGTGCCAGCAGCTTAATACTCCTATTAGAGACCCAGTACTTC.

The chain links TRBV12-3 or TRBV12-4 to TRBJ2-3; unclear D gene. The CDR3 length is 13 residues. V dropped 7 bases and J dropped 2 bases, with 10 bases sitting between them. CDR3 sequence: CASTPETTDTQYF. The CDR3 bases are TGTGCCAGCACCCCGGAGACCACAGATACGCAGTATTTT.

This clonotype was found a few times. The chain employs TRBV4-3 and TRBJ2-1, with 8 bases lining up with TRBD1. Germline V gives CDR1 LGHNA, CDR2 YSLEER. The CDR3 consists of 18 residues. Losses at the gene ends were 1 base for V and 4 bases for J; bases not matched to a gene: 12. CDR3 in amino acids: CASSQVISRTGKYNEQFF. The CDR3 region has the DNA TGCGCCAGCAGCCAAGTTATCTCCAGGACAGGGAAATACAATGAGCAGTTCTTC.

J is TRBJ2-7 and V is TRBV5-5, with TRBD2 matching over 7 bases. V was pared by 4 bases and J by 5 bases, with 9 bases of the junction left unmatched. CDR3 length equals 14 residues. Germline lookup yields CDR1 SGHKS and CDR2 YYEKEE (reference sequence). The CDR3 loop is CASSPPGGGDEQYF. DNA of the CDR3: TGTGCCAGCAGCCCCCCGGGGGGTGGCGACGAGCAGTACTTC.

The CDR3 loop is CASSTDGAWGTQYF. The CDR3 DNA sequence: TGTGCCAGCAGTACGGACGGAGCTTGGGGGACCCAGTACTTC. J is TRBJ2-5 and V is TRBV6-6; D call uncertain. Per the germline V gene, CDR1 is MNHNY and CDR2 is SVGAGI (reference sequence). The length of the CDR3 is 14 residues. Trimming removed 5 bases from V and 7 bases from J, with 17 bases in between.

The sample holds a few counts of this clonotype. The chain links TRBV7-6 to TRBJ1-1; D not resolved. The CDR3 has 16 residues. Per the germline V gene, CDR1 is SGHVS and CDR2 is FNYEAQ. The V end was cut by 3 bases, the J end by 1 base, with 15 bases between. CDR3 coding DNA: TGTGCCAGCAGCTTGTCGCCCCAGGACGGGAACACTGAAGCTTTCTTT. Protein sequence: CASSLSPQDGNTEAFF. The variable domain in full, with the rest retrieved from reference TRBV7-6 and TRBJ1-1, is GAGVSQSPRYKVTKRGQDVALRCDPISGHVSLYWYRQALGQGPEFLTYFNYEAQQDKSGLPNDRFSAERPEGSISTLTIQRTEQRDSAMYRCASSLSPQDGNTEAFFGQGTRLTVV.

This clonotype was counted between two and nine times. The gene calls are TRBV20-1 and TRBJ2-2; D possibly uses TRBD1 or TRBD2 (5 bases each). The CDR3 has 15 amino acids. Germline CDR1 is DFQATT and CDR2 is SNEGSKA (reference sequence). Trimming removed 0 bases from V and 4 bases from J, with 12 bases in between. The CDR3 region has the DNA TGCAGTGCTAGAGATTCGGGACCGTCCACCGGGGAGCTGTTTTTT. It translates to CSARDSGPSTGELFF.

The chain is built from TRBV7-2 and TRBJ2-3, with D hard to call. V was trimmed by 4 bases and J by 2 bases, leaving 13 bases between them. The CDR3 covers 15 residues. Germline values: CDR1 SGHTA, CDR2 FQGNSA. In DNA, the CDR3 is TGTGCCAGCAGCTCCCCAGGACGGTACACAGATACGCAGTATTTT. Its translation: CASSSPGRYTDTQYF.

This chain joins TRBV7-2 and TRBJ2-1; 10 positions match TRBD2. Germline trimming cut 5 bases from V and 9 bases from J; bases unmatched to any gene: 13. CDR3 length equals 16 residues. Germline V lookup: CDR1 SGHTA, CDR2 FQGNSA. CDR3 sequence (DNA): TGTGCCAGCAGCGGTAAAGCGGGGGGGCCTGGGGGTGAGCAGTTCTTC. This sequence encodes CASSGKAGGPGGEQFF.

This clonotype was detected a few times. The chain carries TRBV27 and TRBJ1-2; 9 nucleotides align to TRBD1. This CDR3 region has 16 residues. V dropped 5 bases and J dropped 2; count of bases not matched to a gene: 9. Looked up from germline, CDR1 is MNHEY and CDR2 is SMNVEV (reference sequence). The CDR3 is CASSLTQQGANYGYTF. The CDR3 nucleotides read TGTGCCAGCAGTCTAACACAACAGGGGGCCAACTATGGCTACACCTTC.

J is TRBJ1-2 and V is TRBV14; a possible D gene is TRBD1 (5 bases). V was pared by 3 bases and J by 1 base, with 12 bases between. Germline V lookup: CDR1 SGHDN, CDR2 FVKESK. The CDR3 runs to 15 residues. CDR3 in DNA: TGTGCCAGCAGCCAGGCAGGGACCCTTAACTATGGCTACACCTTC. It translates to CASSQAGTLNYGYTF.

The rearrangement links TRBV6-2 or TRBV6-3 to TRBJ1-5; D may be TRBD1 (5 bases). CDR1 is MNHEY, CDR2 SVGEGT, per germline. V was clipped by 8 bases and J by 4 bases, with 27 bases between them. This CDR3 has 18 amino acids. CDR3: CASWGEVGKPNWNQPQHF. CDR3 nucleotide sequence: TGTGCCAGCTGGGGGGAGGTCGGTAAACCAAACTGGAATCAGCCCCAGCATTTT.

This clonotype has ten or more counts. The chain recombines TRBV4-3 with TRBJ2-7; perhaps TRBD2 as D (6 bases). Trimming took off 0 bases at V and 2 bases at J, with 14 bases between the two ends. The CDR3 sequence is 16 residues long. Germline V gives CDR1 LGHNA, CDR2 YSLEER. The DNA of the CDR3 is TGCGCCAGCAGCCAAGATCAACGCGGGGCCACCTACGAGCAGTACTTC. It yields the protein CASSQDQRGATYEQYF.

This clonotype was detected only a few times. CDR3 in amino acids: CASSLAQPGQGWYGYTF. The CDR3 DNA sequence: TGTGCCAGCAGCTTAGCACAACCGGGACAGGGGTGGTATGGCTACACCTTC. V usage is TRBV7-6 and J usage is TRBJ1-2; 10 positions match TRBD1. The germline CDR1 and CDR2 sequences are SGHVS and FNYEAQ. The CDR3 runs 17 residues. V lost 0 bases and J lost 5; bases outside the gene matches: 9.

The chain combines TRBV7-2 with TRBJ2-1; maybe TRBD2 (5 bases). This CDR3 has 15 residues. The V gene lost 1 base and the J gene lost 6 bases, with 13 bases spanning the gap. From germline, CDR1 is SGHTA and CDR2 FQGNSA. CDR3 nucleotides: TGTGCCAGCAGCTTAGTCTGGACTCCACTCAATGAGCAGTTCTTC. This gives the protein CASSLVWTPLNEQFF.

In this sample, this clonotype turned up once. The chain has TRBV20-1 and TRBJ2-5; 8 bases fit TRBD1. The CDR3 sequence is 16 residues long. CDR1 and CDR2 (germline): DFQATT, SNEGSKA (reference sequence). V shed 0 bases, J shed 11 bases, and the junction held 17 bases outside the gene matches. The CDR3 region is CSAREAGGDSYSEQYF. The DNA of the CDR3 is TGCAGTGCTAGAGAGGCAGGGGGCGACTCCTACAGTGAGCAGTACTTC.

DNA for the CDR3: TGCAGTGCTCATCGACCAAGTAGCGGGGTATGGGAGACCCAGTTCTTC. This gives the protein CSAHRPSSGVWETQFF. This chain joins TRBV20-1 and TRBJ2-1; 8 positions agree with TRBD2. V was clipped by 5 bases and J by 13 bases; unmatched bases: 22. Germline V gene sequence: CDR1 DFQATT, CDR2 SNEGSKA (reference sequence). CDR3 length: 16 residues.

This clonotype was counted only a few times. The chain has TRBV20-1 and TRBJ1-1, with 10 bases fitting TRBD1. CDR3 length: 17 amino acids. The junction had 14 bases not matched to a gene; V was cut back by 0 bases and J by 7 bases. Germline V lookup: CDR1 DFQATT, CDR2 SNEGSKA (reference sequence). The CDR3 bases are TGCAGTGCTAGAGATCCGGGACAGGGGTCCCCGGGGGATGAAGCTTTCTTT. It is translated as CSARDPGQGSPGDEAFF.

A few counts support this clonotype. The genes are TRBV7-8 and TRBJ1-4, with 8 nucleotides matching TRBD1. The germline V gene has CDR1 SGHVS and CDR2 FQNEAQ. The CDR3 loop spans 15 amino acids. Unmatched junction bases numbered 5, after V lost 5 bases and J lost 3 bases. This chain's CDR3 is CASSPGQGANEKLFF. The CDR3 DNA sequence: TGTGCCAGCAGCCCTGGACAGGGTGCTAATGAAAAACTGTTTTTT.